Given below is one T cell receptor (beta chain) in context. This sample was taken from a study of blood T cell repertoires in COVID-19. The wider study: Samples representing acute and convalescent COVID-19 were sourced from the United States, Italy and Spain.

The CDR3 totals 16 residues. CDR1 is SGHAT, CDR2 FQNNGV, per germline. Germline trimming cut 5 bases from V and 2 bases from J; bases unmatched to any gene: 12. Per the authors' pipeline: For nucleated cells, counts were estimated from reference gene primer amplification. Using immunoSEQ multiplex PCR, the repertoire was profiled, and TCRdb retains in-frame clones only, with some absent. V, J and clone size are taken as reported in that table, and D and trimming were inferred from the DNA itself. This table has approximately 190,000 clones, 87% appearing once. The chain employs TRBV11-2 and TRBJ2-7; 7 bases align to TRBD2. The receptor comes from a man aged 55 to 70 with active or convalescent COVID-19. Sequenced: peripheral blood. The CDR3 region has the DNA TGTGCCAGCAGCGCCGATTCGGGGACTACCCCCTACGAGCAGTACTTC. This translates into CASSADSGTTPYEQYF.